This T cell receptor (beta chain) was profiled in a study of long-term antiretroviral therapy in people with HIV (dated by TCRdb to the early 2020s). In terms of the full investigation: Collection of the earliest samples took place about a decade ahead of the 2015 WHO recommendation for immediate ART, at a time when ART was typically delayed until CD4 counts fell. A retrospective serial study tested whether changes in peripheral blood TRB repertoire composition and diversity were associated with ART initiation and durable HIV suppression. A total of over 150 cryopreserved PBMC samples came from 25 to 35 adults with confirmed HIV infection and were collected serially over a mean of around 6 years (range 1-12). Of the roughly 30 participants with HIV, roughly 10 were female. No cross-contamination during QIAcube processing was seen in test extractions of a monoclonal T-cell line run alongside a few dozen polyclonal samples.

The CDR1 and CDR2 encoded by the germline V gene are LGHNA and YNFKEQ. The junction carries 7 bases between V and J, which are trimmed by 3 bases and 8 bases respectively. Inclusive of the bounding cysteine and phenylalanine, the CDR3 is 11 residues long. CDR3 DNA is the only sequence kept; it has 33 bases, read in frame from the first base. Participants were included only if at least one PBMC sample before ART initiation and at least two post-ART samples were available. Every participant with HIV received treatment in the United States of America. Before DNA extraction, cryopreserved samples containing about 0.9-11 million PBMC were thawed and washed. At the time of the earliest PBMC sample for each participant with HIV, ages ranged from roughly 23 to 60 years. PBMC samples from each participant spanned 1-4 timepoints before ART initiation and 2-8 timepoints after ART initiation, with a median of 7 samples. Serial HIV viral load, CD4+ T-cell count, ART history and demographic data were obtained for every participant. A Qiagen kit on a QIAcube was used to extract genomic DNA from unsorted PBMC, with samples processed in batches of 12.

The immunoSEQ hsTCRB v3.0 assay was used at survey level resolution to sequence the TRB variable region. A depth of about 40,000-50,000 T-cell genomes per sample was targeted for TRB sequencing. An Illumina MiSeq with a v3 150-cycle kit was used to sequence the pooled TRB libraries. The study's own analysis went as follows. Analysis of repertoires was carried out in R inside a reproducible Nextflow workflow spanning QC, data transformation and analysis. Custom analyses were implemented in LymphoSeq2, an R package for AIRR-Seq data exploration. A handful of samples that yielded fewer than 5000 total TRB sequences were excluded, so that around 190 HIV repertoires were analyzed. Of the 180 to 200 retained HIV repertoires, about 60 were collected before and 129 after ART initiation. Repertoires were downsampled to 5000 TRB nucleotide sequences, and summary statistics were averaged over 100 downsampling iterations. The analysis kept only TRB sequences whose CDR3 regions were at least seven amino acids long. Two measures captured diversity: a Shannon entropy-derived clonality score and the Gini coefficient. In the repertoire networks, any two of the top 5000 CDR3 amino acid sequences were linked whenever the two sequences differed by an edit distance of one. For TRB CDR3 amino acid sequences, GLIPH2 was used to predict antigen specificity groups and MHC restriction. Known CMV, EBV, HIV or tissue antigen associations were flagged by matching CDR3 amino acid sequences against VDJdb and McPAS-TCR. Pre-ART, post-ART and control groups were compared with Wilcoxon signed-rank tests and Holm-Bonferroni correction. What TCRdb holds here is the immuneACCESS table cut down to in-frame rearrangements. Part of the clones is not present; checked against another copy, under half of the missing clones reflect an unresolved V gene, and the others are unexplained. D and trimming come from the DNA, and the V and J calls and clone size come from that table. This sample lists 20,000 to 25,000 clones; more than 70% were detected once. Jointly, the top ten make up 12% of the sample.

What the authors observed across the whole study: A significant increase in TRB diversity was found to be associated with ART initiation, although TRB diversity was observed to remain significantly below that of transplant donor controls even after long-term ART. Owing to limited PBMC availability, only the TCR beta chain was sequenced, without alpha chain pairing. The samples were dated from 2004 to 2017, and the ART regimens that were used may be less effective than current ART regimens. Because pre-ART samples had limited cell numbers, unsorted PBMC were profiled rather than sorted CD4+ and CD8+ T cells. Inferences about post-ART repertoire changes are limited because no data were available on ART adherence, viral resistance or therapy changes. Expanded TRB clones identified before ART initiation dominated the repertoire at all time points, although this dominance fluctuated and declined in many PLHIV after ART. HIV repertoires had narrower CDR3 length ranges than controls, and the network structure suggested an antigen-experienced repertoire that shifted only slightly toward naive after ART.

Turning to this clone: Its binding antigen is unknown. No much larger clonotype is one base removed from it; base qualities were not supplied.

The input for sequencing was unsorted PBMCs, taken less than 1.8 years before starting antiretroviral therapy. The sequence derives from a middle-aged woman with HIV. The chain is assembled from TRBV4-2 and TRBJ1-2, with no confident D gene call. CDR3 loop: CASSQDRGYTF. The bases are TGTGCCAGCAGCCAGGATAGGGGCTACACCTTC.